This T cell receptor (beta chain) comes out of a study of early stage breast cancer tumors. At the level of the study: About 70% of the 16 invasive tumors were ER+, PR+ and HER2-. Study conclusions and caveats: Compared with adjacent normal breast tissue, tumors showed roughly 2.4-fold greater T cell density and higher clonality. Commonly generated sequences made up most enriched TCRB sequences shared between patients.

This clone was counted only a few times. Antigen specificity is unknown. Blood replicates held 0.5 ug DNA, tumor or normal breast about 1.5 ug, two each. Clones were read by immunoSEQ multiplex PCR, and TCRdb kept only the in-frame ones, dropping some. The sample comprises 25,000 to 35,000 clones, approximately 54% of which are singletons, and 8.5% rests with the top ten. V trimming: 5 bases; J trimming: 2 bases; junction bases outside the gene matches: 9. The CDR3 is made up of 17 amino acids. Looked up from germline, CDR1 is ENHRY and CDR2 is SYGVKD. The sequenced sample was breast tumor tissue. V usage is TRBV10-3 and J usage is TRBJ2-7; the match to TRBD2 covers 13 bases. The clonotype was recovered from a person aged 45 to 59 with breast cancer. Here the CDR3 DNA reads TGTGCCATCAGTAGGACTAGCGGGAGCCGGACCACCTACGAGCAGTACTTC. As protein: CAISRTSGSRTTYEQYF.